The clone carrying this T cell receptor (beta chain) was seen repeatedly, ten times or more. Its antigen remains unidentified. The data derive from a study of T-cell reconstitution after alpha-beta-depleted transplantation in children. Study-level points and caveats: Reports say that about two months after transplant, the alpha-beta T cells came out of several hundred graft clones that had expanded.

The TCRbeta library incorporated unique molecular identifiers. Each CDR3 protein is one row after TCRdb ran MiXCR on the PCR reads. The repertoire holds about 140,000 distinct CDR3 sequences, with around 8.5% as singletons. This CDR3 has 16 amino acids. Germline V lookup: CDR1 MDHEN, CDR2 SYDVKM. Trimming took off 1 base at V and 10 bases at J, with 20 bases between the two ends. V is TRBV28 and J is TRBJ1-5, with D unclear. The material was PBMCs, mostly from graft donor cells, obtained 180 days after TCRalphabeta/CD19-depleted stem cell transplant. This sequence was found in a female patient aged 2-9 years who had a stem cell transplant for congenital amegakaryocytic thrombocytopenia, so the T cells may come from the graft donor. This chain's CDR3 is CASSLYRWAESRPQHF. In DNA form, the CDR3 reads TGTGCCAGCAGTTTATATCGTTGGGCAGAGAGTCGTCCCCAGCATTTT.